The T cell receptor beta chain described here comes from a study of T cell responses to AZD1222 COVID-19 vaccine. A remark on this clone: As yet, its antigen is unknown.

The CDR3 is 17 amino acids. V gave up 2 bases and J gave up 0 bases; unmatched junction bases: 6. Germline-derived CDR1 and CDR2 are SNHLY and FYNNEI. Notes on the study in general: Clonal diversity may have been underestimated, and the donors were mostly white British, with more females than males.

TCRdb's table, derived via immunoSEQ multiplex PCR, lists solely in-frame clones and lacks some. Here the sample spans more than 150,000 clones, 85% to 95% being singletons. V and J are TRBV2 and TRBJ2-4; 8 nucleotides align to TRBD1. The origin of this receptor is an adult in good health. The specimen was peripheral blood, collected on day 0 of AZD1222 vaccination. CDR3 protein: CASSETEDRVAKNIQYF. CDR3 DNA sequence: TGTGCCAGCAGTGAAACAGAGGACAGGGTAGCCAAAAACATTCAGTACTTC.